A single T cell receptor beta chain is shown here with its context. What it recognizes is unknown. The data were obtained in a study of cytomegalovirus exposure and HLA in healthy donors. This CDR3 has 16 amino acids. V lost 4 bases, J lost 7 bases, and 12 bases stayed unmatched. From germline, CDR1 is SGDLS and CDR2 YYNGEE. Findings and limits, study-wide: A later analysis appeared to link common viral pathogens to several of the most significant clusters. The later analysis indicated that the majority of CMV-associated TCR beta chains appeared HLA-restricted. TCR beta V- and J-gene trimming, according to a later analysis, was linked to a missense DCLRE1C variant. In a later analysis, DRB1 alleles had the most associated TCRs; HLA-C alleles the fewest.

The PCR contained 60 Vbeta and 13 Jbeta primers. Assay: immunoSEQ multiplex PCR; the TCRdb copy retains only in-frame clones and omits some. The listing records approximately 68,000 clones. V usage is TRBV9 and J usage is TRBJ2-1; 9 bases are shared with TRBD2. The sample comprised PBMCs. This sequence was found in a female donor in good health and CMV-seropositive. The DNA for the CDR3 is TGTGCCAGCAGCCTACCGCTGGCGGGAGGGGCAAATGAGCAGTTCTTC. Residues: CASSLPLAGGANEQFF.